This TCR beta chain was documented in a study of blood T cell repertoires in COVID-19. Study-level background: COVID-19 samples, acute and convalescent, were from the United States, Italy and Spain. T cells, B-cell-depleted T cells, or PBMCs provided the cDNA or gDNA that served as material.

From germline, CDR1 is SGHVS and CDR2 FNYEAQ. The CDR3 totals 16 residues. V was pared by 5 bases and J by 2 bases, with 6 bases of the junction left unmatched. This table comes from immunoSEQ multiplex PCR, and its TCRdb copy is limited to in-frame clones, with some not included. The sample has about 35,000 clones, approximately 88% seen once. V usage is TRBV7-6 and J usage is TRBJ2-3, with TRBD1 matching 11 bases. The sample comprised peripheral blood. This sequence originates from a human donor in a cohort sampled during active COVID-19. CDR3 protein: CASSPGTGGFTDTQYF. CDR3 nucleotides: TGTGCCAGCAGCCCGGGGACAGGGGGGTTCACAGATACGCAGTATTTT.